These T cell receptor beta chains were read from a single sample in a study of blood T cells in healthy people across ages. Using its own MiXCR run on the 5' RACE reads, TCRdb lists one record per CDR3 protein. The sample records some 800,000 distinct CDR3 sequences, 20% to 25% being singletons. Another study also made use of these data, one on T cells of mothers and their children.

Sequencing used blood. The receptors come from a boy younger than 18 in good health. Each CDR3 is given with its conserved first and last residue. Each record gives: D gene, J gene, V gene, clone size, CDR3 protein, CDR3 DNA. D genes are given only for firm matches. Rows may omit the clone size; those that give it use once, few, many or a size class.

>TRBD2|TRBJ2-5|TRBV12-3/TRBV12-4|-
CASSFPRERKTQYF
TGTGCCAGCAGTTTCCCGCGGGAGAGGAAGACCCAGTACTTC
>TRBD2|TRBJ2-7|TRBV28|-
CASRSQSGGVYEQYF
TGTGCCAGCAGGTCCCAGAGCGGGGGCGTCTACGAGCAGTACTTC
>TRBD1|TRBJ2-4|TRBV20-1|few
CSAREAGGNIQYF
TGCAGTGCTAGAGAGGCAGGGGGCAACATTCAGTACTTC
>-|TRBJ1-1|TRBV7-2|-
CASSLVASMNTEAFF
TGTGCCAGCAGCTTAGTTGCGAGCATGAACACTGAAGCTTTCTTT
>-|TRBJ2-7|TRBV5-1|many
CASSLVDGKDEQYF
TGCGCCAGCAGCTTGGTAGACGGGAAGGACGAGCAGTACTTC
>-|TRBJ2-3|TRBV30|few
CAWTGPYTDTQYF
TGTGCCTGGACGGGACCTTACACAGATACGCAGTATTTT
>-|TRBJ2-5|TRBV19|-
CASMAPGTMWKQETQYF
TGTGCCAGTATGGCCCCCGGGACAATGTGGAAACAAGAGACCCAGTACTTC
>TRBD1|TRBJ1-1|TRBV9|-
CASSVGTGGMNTEAFF
TGTGCCAGCAGCGTCGGGACAGGGGGCATGAACACTGAAGCTTTCTTT
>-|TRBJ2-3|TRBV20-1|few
CSGGLTDTQYF
TGCAGTGGAGGGCTCACAGATACGCAGTATTTT
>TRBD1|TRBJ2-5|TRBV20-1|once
CSARVPGTGYQETQYF
TGCAGTGCTAGGGTGCCCGGGACAGGGTACCAAGAGACCCAGTACTTC
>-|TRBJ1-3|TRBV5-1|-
CASSLNGDSGNTIYF
TGCGCCAGCAGCTTGAACGGAGACTCTGGAAACACCATATATTTT
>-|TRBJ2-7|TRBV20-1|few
CSARDGYNRRISYEQYF
TGCAGTGCTAGAGATGGATACAACAGGCGTATCTCCTACGAGCAGTACTTC
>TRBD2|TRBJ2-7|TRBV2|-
CASSPGTSSGRYF
TGTGCCAGCAGTCCCGGGACTAGCTCTGGACGGTACTTC
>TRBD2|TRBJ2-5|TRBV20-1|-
CSARVEREAFQETQYF
TGCAGTGCTAGAGTCGAACGGGAGGCGTTCCAAGAGACCCAGTACTTC
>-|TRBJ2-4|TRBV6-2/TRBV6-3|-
CASNWAGSAKNIQYF
TGTGCCAGCAATTGGGCGGGGTCAGCCAAAAACATTCAGTACTTC
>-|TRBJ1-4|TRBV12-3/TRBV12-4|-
CASSKGSGPPNEKLFF
TGTGCCAGCAGTAAGGGGAGTGGCCCGCCTAATGAAAAACTGTTTTTT
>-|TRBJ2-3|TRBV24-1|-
CATSDGPSSTDTQYF
TGTGCCACCAGTGATGGTCCATCGAGCACAGATACGCAGTATTTT
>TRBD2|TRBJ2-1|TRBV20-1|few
CSARERELDEQFF
TGCAGTGCTAGAGAGCGGGAGCTCGATGAGCAGTTCTTC
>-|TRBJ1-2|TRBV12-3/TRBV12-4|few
CASSFSGFLGYTF
TGTGCCAGCAGTTTTTCGGGGTTCCTCGGCTACACCTTC
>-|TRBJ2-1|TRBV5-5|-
CASSRQPSFGIYNEQFF
TGTGCCAGCAGCCGACAACCCAGCTTCGGGATATACAATGAGCAGTTCTTC
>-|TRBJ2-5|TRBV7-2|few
CASSLMAGKGTRKTQYF
TGTGCCAGCTCCCTAATGGCAGGGAAGGGTACGAGGAAGACCCAGTACTTC
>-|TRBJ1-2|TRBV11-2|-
CASSLDVFLPQGRTYGYTF
TGTGCCAGCAGCTTAGATGTCTTCCTTCCCCAGGGTCGGACATATGGCTACACCTTC